This entry lists 21 T cell receptor beta chains sequenced from one sample in a study of Ad26.COV2.S vaccination and SARS-CoV-2 variants. Here immunoSEQ multiplex PCR was the method, and the copy in TCRdb shows in-frame clones only, minus some. The sample holds roughly 300,000 clones, about 86% seen once. Specified treatment: around 19 received Ad26.COV2.S at low or high dose, single or two shots; several received placebo; per-sample allocation not given. Day 63 following the first vaccine or placebo injection was when the samples were taken. The starting material was peripheral blood, obtained in a trial of Ad26.COV2.S vaccine versus placebo. Receptors originate from a person aged 18 to 65 who received the Ad26.COV2.S COVID-19 vaccine or a placebo.

The chain couples TRBV19 to TRBJ2-5; D unresolved. Trimming left V 5 bases short and J 1 base short, with 5 bases between. This CDR3 contains 12 residues. Germline loops: CDR1 LNHDA, CDR2 SQIVND (reference sequence). The CDR3 reads CASSFSQETQYF. The CDR3 coding sequence is TGTGCCAGTAGTTTCTCCCAAGAGACCCAGTACTTC.

J is TRBJ2-4 and V is TRBV5-1, with D maybe TRBD1 (7 bases). CDR3 length equals 15 residues. Germline V gene data show CDR1 as SGHRS and CDR2 as YFSETQ. V lost 4 bases to trimming and J lost 6 bases, with 17 bases between them. In nucleotides, the CDR3 is TGCGCCAGCAGCCGAGAGACAGGGAGGATAAACATTCAGTACTTC. This gives the protein CASSRETGRINIQYF.

The chain has TRBV5-6 and TRBJ1-4, with TRBD1 matching 10 bases. CDR3 length: 17 residues. Germline values: CDR1 SGHDT, CDR2 YYEEEE. Trimming cost V 3 bases and J 7 bases; bases outside gene matches: 12. CDR3 sequence (DNA): TGTGCCAGCAGCTCGCCCGGACAGGGGGTCTCAGTTGAAAAACTGTTTTTT. It is translated as CASSSPGQGVSVEKLFF. Full variable domain (remainder filled in from reference TRBV5-6 and TRBJ1-4): DAGVTQSPTHLIKTRGQQVTLRCSPKSGHDTVSWYQQALGQGPQFIFQYYEEEERQRGNFPDRFSGHQFPNYSSELNVNALLLGDSALYLCASSSPGQGVSVEKLFFGSGTQLSVL.

The rearrangement joins TRBV9 to TRBJ1-5, with D uncertain. Germline CDR1 reads SGDLS; CDR2 reads YYNGEE. The CDR3 runs to 14 residues. Trimming stripped 2 bases from V and 3 bases from J, with 9 bases between. In nucleotides, the CDR3 is TGTGCCAGCAGCGTGGACGCACTCAATCAGCCCCAGCATTTT. Its translation: CASSVDALNQPQHF.

The chain carries TRBV4-3 and TRBJ2-1, with a tentative D call TRBD2 (6 bases). Germline assignment: CDR1 LGHNA and CDR2 YSLEER. Trimming took off 0 bases at V and 3 bases at J, with 15 bases between the two ends. CDR3 length: 17 amino acids. This chain's CDR3 is CASSQDPRGGDYNEQFF. DNA for the CDR3: TGCGCCAGCAGCCAAGACCCCCGGGGCGGGGACTACAATGAGCAGTTCTTC.

V is TRBV15 and J is TRBJ1-5; TRBD1 might be the D (6 bases). The CDR3 extends over 16 amino acids. The V gene's germline CDR1 is LNHNV and CDR2 YYDKDF (reference sequence). Trimming removed 1 base from V and 7 bases from J, with 17 bases in between. The CDR3, as DNA: TGTGCCACCAGCAGAGTGGTCAGGGGTAGCGGACAGCCCCAGCATTTT. As protein: CATSRVVRGSGQPQHF.

The chain joins TRBV6-1 to TRBJ1-1, with 7 bases matching TRBD1. CDR3 length: 15 amino acids. CDR1 and CDR2 (germline): MNHNS, SASEGT. V was pared by 1 base and J by 5 bases, with 7 bases of the junction left unmatched. The CDR3 reads CASSEEGAGGTEAFF. As DNA, the CDR3 is TGTGCCAGCAGTGAAGAGGGGGCAGGGGGAACTGAAGCTTTCTTT.

The chain employs TRBV19 and TRBJ2-7, with 7 bases identical to TRBD2. V was pared by 3 bases and J by 5 bases, with 7 bases of the junction left unmatched. Per the germline V gene, CDR1 is LNHDA and CDR2 is SQIVND (reference sequence). CDR3 length equals 14 residues. CDR3 sequence reads: CASSIRLARNEQYF. Written as DNA, the CDR3 is TGTGCCAGTAGTATTAGACTAGCTCGGAACGAGCAGTACTTC.

The chain carries TRBV19 and TRBJ2-5; the D is unclear. V was cut by 3 bases and J by 2 bases, with 7 bases left in between. The length of the CDR3 is 13 residues. From germline, CDR1 is LNHDA and CDR2 SQIVND (reference sequence). The CDR3 spells CASSIVLQETQYF. Written as DNA, the CDR3 is TGTGCCAGTAGTATCGTGCTACAAGAGACCCAGTACTTC.

The V gene is TRBV10-3, the J gene TRBJ2-7, with 8 bases that match TRBD1. V lost 5 bases to trimming and J lost 2 bases; unmatched junction nucleotides: 5. The CDR3 consists of 14 residues. CDR1 and CDR2 (germline): ENHRY, SYGVKD. CDR3 nucleotide sequence: TGTGCCATCAGTCGGGGACAGGTCCCCTACGAGCAGTACTTC. Translating it yields CAISRGQVPYEQYF.

This clone appeared once. This chain links TRBV5-5 with TRBJ1-1, with a weak D call TRBD1 (5 bases). There are 16 residues in the CDR3. Germline V lookup: CDR1 SGHKS, CDR2 YYEKEE (reference sequence). The V end was cut by 2 bases, the J end by 2 bases, with 16 bases between. The CDR3 region has the DNA TGTGCCAGCAGCTTCAGTGAGCCGGGACCAAACACTGAAGCTTTCTTT. Protein: CASSFSEPGPNTEAFF.

This chain connects TRBV5-1 to TRBJ1-4, with D perhaps matching TRBD1 (5 bases). V was clipped by 2 bases and J by 8 bases, with 13 bases between them. CDR1 and CDR2 (germline): SGHRS, YFSETQ. The CDR3 runs to 14 residues. The CDR3 spells CASSFVGVGEKLFF. The CDR3 bases are TGCGCCAGCAGCTTTGTGGGGGTTGGAGAAAAACTGTTTTTT.

J is TRBJ2-3 and V is TRBV12-3 or TRBV12-4, with a weak D call TRBD1 (5 bases). CDR3 length equals 12 residues. The ends were cut back, 3 bases at V and 12 bases at J, with 13 bases in the middle. This CDR3 is CASSFPGATQYF. For the CDR3, the DNA is TGTGCCAGCAGTTTCCCTGGGGCGACTCAGTATTTT.

The chain employs TRBV18 and TRBJ2-6; 8 bases align to TRBD1. V trimming: 2 bases; J trimming: 0 bases; junction bases outside the gene matches: 12. The CDR3 extends over 20 amino acids. Germline V gene sequence: CDR1 KGHSH, CDR2 LQKENI. The CDR3 DNA sequence: TGTGCCAGCTCACCAGTCCCCTCGGACAGGGAAGACTCTGGGGCCAACGTCCTGACTTTC. It yields the protein CASSPVPSDREDSGANVLTF.

This chain connects TRBV4-3 to TRBJ2-1, with D unclear. There are 13 residues in the CDR3. Trimming shortened V by 0 bases and J by 6 bases, and 6 bases separated the two germline ends. Germline V lookup: CDR1 LGHNA, CDR2 YSLEER. The CDR3 is CASSQDRANEQFF. The CDR3 region has the DNA TGCGCCAGCAGCCAAGATAGGGCCAATGAGCAGTTCTTC.

The chain is built from TRBV3-1 (or the pseudogene TRBV3-2) and TRBJ2-3, with D uncertain. Trimming took 8 bases from V and 6 from J, leaving 6 bases between them. From germline, CDR1 is LGHDT and CDR2 YNNKEL (reference sequence). This CDR3 region has 10 residues. For the CDR3, the DNA is TGTGCCAGCCGGTACGATACGCAGTATTTT. Translated: CASRYDTQYF.

The chain is built from TRBV6-5 and TRBJ2-4; TRBD1 matches 9 bases. After removal of 6 bases from V and 4 bases from J, the junction contained 7 bases not matched to a gene. Germline CDR1 reads MNHEY; CDR2 reads SVGAGI. The length of the CDR3 is 15 residues. CDR3 sequence reads: CASSPPGTGKNIQYF. In nucleotides, the CDR3 is TGTGCCAGCAGCCCACCTGGGACAGGGAAAAACATTCAGTACTTC.

This clone occurred a few times. This rearrangement joins TRBV5-4 to TRBJ2-1, with 11 bases matching TRBD2. Germline CDR1 reads SGHNT; CDR2 reads YYREEE (reference sequence). CDR3 length equals 15 residues. V trimming: 4 bases; J trimming: 9 bases; junction bases outside the gene matches: 9. The CDR3 here is CASSLAGGPVAEQFF. DNA of the CDR3: TGTGCCAGCAGCCTAGCGGGGGGCCCCGTGGCTGAGCAGTTCTTC.

The chain is built from TRBV7-9 and TRBJ2-4; D possibly corresponds to TRBD1 (5 bases). V gave up 5 bases and J gave up 3 bases, with 17 bases separating them. The CDR3 length is 16 residues. CDR1 is SEHNR, CDR2 FQNEAQ, per germline (reference sequence). The CDR3 region is CASSKGAGLGKNIQYF. The CDR3 nucleotides read TGTGCCAGCAGCAAAGGGGCAGGGTTGGGCAAAAACATTCAGTACTTC. Filled out from reference TRBV7-9 and TRBJ2-4, the complete variable domain reads DTGVSQNPRHKITKRGQNVTFRCDPISEHNRLYWYRQTLGQGPEFLTYFQNEAQLEKSRLLSDRFSAERPKGSFSTLEIQRTEQGDSAMYLCASSKGAGLGKNIQYFGAGTRLSVL.

The CDR3 nucleotides are TGTGCCAGTAGTATAGGCCGGGGGGCCGACTATGGCTACACCTTC. Protein product: CASSIGRGADYGYTF. This chain links TRBV19 with TRBJ1-2; D perhaps matches TRBD1 (6 bases). V gave up 1 base and J gave up 3 bases, with 12 bases separating them. The CDR3 runs to 15 residues. Germline loops: CDR1 LNHDA, CDR2 SQIVND (reference sequence). Combining the CDR3 with reference TRBV19 and TRBJ1-2 gives the whole variable domain DGGITQSPKYLFRKEGQNVTLSCEQNLNHDAMYWYRQDPGQGLRLIYYSQIVNDFQKGDIAEGYSVSREKKESFPLTVTSAQKNPTAFYLCASSIGRGADYGYTFGSGTRLTVV.

The genes are TRBV28 and TRBJ2-5; 11 bases align to TRBD2. In germline, CDR1 is MDHEN, CDR2 SYDVKM. J gave up 5 bases and V 7 bases, and 9 bases lay outside the gene matches. The CDR3 has 15 residues. The CDR3, as DNA: TGTGCCAGCACCGAGACCTCTAGCGGGAGGGAGACCCAGTACTTC. It codes for CASTETSSGRETQYF.